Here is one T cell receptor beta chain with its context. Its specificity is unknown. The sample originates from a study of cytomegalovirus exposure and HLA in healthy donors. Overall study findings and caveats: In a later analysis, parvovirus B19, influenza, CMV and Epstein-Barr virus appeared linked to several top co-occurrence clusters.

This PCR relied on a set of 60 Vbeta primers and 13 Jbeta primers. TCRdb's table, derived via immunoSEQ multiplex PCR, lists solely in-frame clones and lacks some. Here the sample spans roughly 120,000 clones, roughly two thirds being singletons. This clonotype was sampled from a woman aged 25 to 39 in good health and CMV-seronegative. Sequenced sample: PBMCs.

CDR3 bases: TGTGCCAGCAGTAGGGTTCTGGGAGGGGTCGATGGCTACACCTTC. Amino acid sequence: CASSRVLGGVDGYTF. The chain has TRBV2 and TRBJ1-2, with a weak D call TRBD1 (5 bases). V was cut by 5 bases and J by 6 bases, with 19 bases left in between. Germline CDR1 and CDR2: SNHLY and FYNNEI. The CDR3 has 15 amino acids. Complete variable domain (other parts from reference TRBV2 and TRBJ1-2): EPEVTQTPSHQVTQMGQEVILRCVPISNHLYFYWYRQILGQKVEFLVSFYNNEISEKSEIFDDQFSVERPDGSNFTLKIRSTKLEDSAMYFCASSRVLGGVDGYTFGSGTRLTVV.